Following are 21 T cell receptor beta chains from one sample sequenced in a study of blood T cell repertoires in COVID-19. Generated by immunoSEQ multiplex PCR, the TCRdb table keeps only in-frame clones and is missing some. This table holds 160,000 or so clones, approximately 95% found once. Specimen: peripheral blood. All receptors come from a woman aged 60-70 years with COVID-19, enrolled during active disease.

The V gene is TRBV5-5, the J gene TRBJ2-5, with TRBD2 matching over 10 bases. The CDR3 extends over 16 amino acids. The J segment lost 5 bases and the V segment lost 4 bases, leaving 11 bases of the junction unmatched. Germline V gives CDR1 SGHKS, CDR2 YYEKEE (reference sequence). CDR3 sequence (DNA): TGTGCCAGCAGCGGCCAGGGAAGCGGGGGGGCCGAGACCCAGTACTTC. It codes for CASSGQGSGGAETQYF.

The rearrangement links TRBV6-5 to TRBJ2-2; perhaps TRBD1 as D (5 bases). The germline V and J ends were trimmed by 7 bases and 4 bases, with 13 bases remaining between them. This CDR3 spans 14 amino acids. Germline CDR1 is MNHEY and CDR2 is SVGAGI. The CDR3 bases are TGTGCCAGCACACAGGACCAGTTCACCGGGGAGCTGTTTTTT. Protein sequence: CASTQDQFTGELFF.

The V call is TRBV18, the J call TRBJ1-1, with D hard to call. The CDR3 sequence is 13 residues long. Germline assignment: CDR1 KGHSH and CDR2 LQKENI. V shed 4 bases and J shed 0 bases, with 6 bases lying between them. The CDR3 loop is CASSLGMNTEAFF. The CDR3 nucleotides are TGTGCCAGCTCACTGGGCATGAACACTGAAGCTTTCTTT.

The gene calls are TRBV7-3 and TRBJ1-2; 7 bases fit TRBD1. The CDR3 is made up of 17 amino acids. Germline loops: CDR1 SGHTA, CDR2 FQGTGA. V was pared by 5 bases and J by 3 bases, with 15 bases of the junction left unmatched. The CDR3 bases are TGTGCCAGCAGCGGCGGCCTGGACAGGAATGGGGACTATGGCTACACCTTC. It encodes CASSGGLDRNGDYGYTF.

The V and J genes are TRBV11-3 and TRBJ2-3; D remains ambiguous. V lost 1 base and J 6 bases, leaving 11 bases between the germline ends. The CDR3 is made up of 14 amino acids. The germline V gene encodes CDR1 SGHNT and CDR2 YENEEA. In nucleotides, the CDR3 is TGTGCCAGCAGCTTAGGCCAGTCCTCGGATACGCAGTATTTT. This encodes CASSLGQSSDTQYF.

This chain connects TRBV7-2 to TRBJ1-1; D is perhaps TRBD1 (6 bases). The CDR3 is made up of 15 amino acids. Per germline, CDR1 SGHTA and CDR2 FQGNSA. V was clipped by 5 bases and J by 0 bases, with 13 bases between them. The CDR3 is CASSPPGHLNTEAFF. The CDR3 bases are TGTGCCAGCAGCCCACCGGGACATCTGAACACTGAAGCTTTCTTT.

The chain employs TRBV5-1 and TRBJ2-7, with 8 bases that match TRBD1. V lost 2 bases, J lost 3 bases, and 7 bases stayed unmatched. The CDR3 runs to 15 residues. In germline, CDR1 is SGHRS, CDR2 YFSETQ. The CDR3 reads CASSFTGTGVYEQYF. DNA of the CDR3: TGCGCCAGCAGCTTTACCGGGACAGGTGTCTACGAGCAGTACTTC.

The chain combines TRBV4-1 with TRBJ2-5, with 13 bases matching TRBD2. Per germline, CDR1 MGHRA and CDR2 YSYEKL. This CDR3 is 15 amino acids long. J gave up 7 bases and V 3 bases, and 5 bases lay outside the gene matches. The CDR3 spells CASSQTSGGSWTQYF. The CDR3 DNA reads TGCGCCAGCAGCCAGACTAGCGGGGGGTCGTGGACCCAGTACTTC.

The chain joins TRBV6-5 to TRBJ2-5; 7 nucleotides agree with TRBD1. The V gene's germline CDR1 is MNHEY and CDR2 SVGAGI. This CDR3 has 15 residues. Germline trimming cut 6 bases from V and 0 bases from J; bases unmatched to any gene: 7. CDR3 DNA: TGTGCCAGCAGGGGGGACAGACCGTACCAAGAGACCCAGTACTTC. Translating gives CASRGDRPYQETQYF.

V gene TRBV7-9 combines with J gene TRBJ2-2; maybe TRBD1 (6 bases). This CDR3 spans 16 amino acids. Between the trimmed V and J ends, which lost 6 bases and 0 bases, there was a span of 14 bases. Germline assignment: CDR1 SEHNR and CDR2 FQNEAQ (reference sequence). This CDR3 reads CASRPWTVANTGELFF. The CDR3, as DNA: TGTGCCAGCAGACCCTGGACAGTTGCGAACACCGGGGAGCTGTTTTTT.

J is TRBJ1-1 and V is TRBV6-2 or TRBV6-3; D uncertain. This CDR3 has 11 residues. Deletions cut 4 bases from V and 7 bases from J, with 7 bases between. Germline V gene lookup returns CDR1 MNHEY and CDR2 SVGEGT. CDR3 DNA: TGTGCCAGCAGTTCTCGGGGTGAAGCTTTCTTT. It codes for CASSSRGEAFF.

The J gene is TRBJ2-5, the V gene TRBV7-9; 8 bases fit TRBD2. The CDR3 is 12 amino acids. Trimming at V came to 2 bases and at J to 14 bases, leaving 7 bases not matched to a gene. The V gene's germline CDR1 is SEHNR and CDR2 FQNEAQ (reference sequence). The CDR3 DNA reads TGTGCCAGCAGCTTATCCCCGGGACTAGTCTACTTC. It is translated as CASSLSPGLVYF.

The chain couples TRBV5-3 to TRBJ1-3, with 8 bases aligning to TRBD1. TRBV5-3 is an ORF, and what it does is uncertain. After removal of 3 bases from V and 3 bases from J, the junction contained 2 bases not matched to a gene. The CDR3 loop spans 14 amino acids. DNA of the CDR3: TGTGCCAGAAGCTCCAGGGGGCGTGGAAACACCATATATTTT. Translated, it gives CARSSRGRGNTIYF.

The rearrangement uses TRBV11-2 and TRBJ2-7; 7 bases map to TRBD2. The CDR3 contains 16 residues. Per germline, CDR1 SGHAT and CDR2 FQNNGV. The V gene end was trimmed by 1 base and the J gene end by 7 bases; junction bases not matched to a gene: 13. This CDR3 is CASSLGSAGSGGEQYF. The CDR3 bases are TGTGCCAGCAGCTTAGGTTCAGCGGGGTCTGGGGGAGAGCAGTACTTC.

The chain joins TRBV6-2 or TRBV6-3 to TRBJ1-1; the D gene is possibly TRBD1 (5 bases). The CDR3 is 18 residues long. V was trimmed by 2 bases and J by 1 base, leaving 20 bases between them. Germline V lookup: CDR1 MNHEY, CDR2 SVGEGT. The CDR3 DNA follows: TGTGCCAGCAGTTACACGCACCGGGCCCTCGGGGGGAACACTGAAGCTTTCTTT. It specifies CASSYTHRALGGNTEAFF.

The genes are TRBV7-9 and TRBJ2-5, with D tentatively TRBD2 (5 bases). CDR3 length equals 15 residues. V lost 1 base and J lost 2, with 11 bases in between. Per germline, CDR1 SEHNR and CDR2 FQNEAQ (reference sequence). The CDR3 coding sequence is TGTGCCAGCAGCTTAGGTCTAGCAGGACAAGAGACCCAGTACTTC. Translated, it gives CASSLGLAGQETQYF. The full variable domain, with the rest looked up from reference TRBV7-9 and TRBJ2-5, is DTGVSQNPRHKITKRGQNVTFRCDPISEHNRLYWYRQTLGQGPEFLTYFQNEAQLEKSRLLSDRFSAERPKGSFSTLEIQRTEQGDSAMYLCASSLGLAGQETQYFGPGTRLLVL.

J is TRBJ1-5 and V is TRBV3-1 (or the pseudogene TRBV3-2); tentative D call: TRBD1 (5 bases). V was cut by 4 bases and J by 7 bases, with 8 bases left in between. The germline CDR1 and CDR2 sequences are LGHDT and YNNKEL (reference sequence). The CDR3 consists of 12 residues. The CDR3 loop reads CASSLRGQPQHF. In DNA, the CDR3 is TGTGCCAGCAGCCTACGGGGGCAGCCCCAGCATTTT.

J is TRBJ1-1 and V is TRBV27; TRBD1 aligns across 10 bases. The CDR3 is made up of 16 amino acids. The ends lost 7 bases at V and 1 base at J; junction bases unmatched: 9. Looked up from germline, CDR1 is MNHEY and CDR2 is SMNVEV (reference sequence). The CDR3 DNA reads as TGTGCCAGCACCTCACGACAGGGGGCCTGGAACACTGAAGCTTTCTTT. It codes for CASTSRQGAWNTEAFF.

This clone was recorded only once. The chain employs TRBV3-1 (or the pseudogene TRBV3-2) and TRBJ1-4; D unresolved. V dropped 4 bases and J dropped 1 base, with 19 bases sitting between them. This CDR3 spans 18 amino acids. Germline V CDR1 and CDR2: LGHDT, YNNKEL (reference sequence). DNA of the CDR3: TGTGCCAGCAGCCGGTACGGAGGATCCATGAGAACTAATGAAAAACTGTTTTTT. It codes for CASSRYGGSMRTNEKLFF.

The chain is built from TRBV12-3 or TRBV12-4 and TRBJ1-2; a weak D match, TRBD1 (5 bases). V lost 5 bases to trimming and J lost 7 bases, with 14 bases between them. The CDR3 extends over 13 amino acids. The CDR3 reads CASSLRGSGGYTF. DNA of the CDR3: TGTGCCAGCAGTCTGCGGGGCAGCGGTGGCTACACCTTC.

This clone was detected once. The gene calls are TRBV10-3 and TRBJ2-3, with 9 bases lining up with TRBD1. Germline CDR1 ENHRY, CDR2 SYGVKD. This CDR3 spans 14 amino acids. V lost 8 bases to trimming and J lost 1 base; unmatched junction nucleotides: 4. CDR3 residues: CAIEDRGGTDTQYF. For the CDR3, the DNA is TGTGCCATCGAGGACAGGGGTGGCACAGATACGCAGTATTTT.